These T cell receptor beta chains were read from a single sample in a study of blood T cell repertoires in COVID-19. Data came from immunoSEQ multiplex PCR; TCRdb stores just in-frame clones and leaves some out. This table has under 250,000 clones, about 85% appearing once. Sequenced sample: PBMCs or T cells enriched from blood (not recorded which). The receptor set was obtained from a man younger than 45 who had recovered from COVID-19. Each CDR3 is given with its conserved first and last residue. A D gene is named only where the DNA matches it firmly. Part of the rows lack a size; the others show once, few, many or a class for expanded clones.

>NA|TRBJ2-7|TRBV7-8|NA
TGTGCCAGCTCCAAATTAAAAACAGGGAACGAGCAGTACTTC
CASSKLKTGNEQYF
>NA|TRBJ2-2|TRBV11-1|NA
TGTGCCAGCAGCTCCCAGGCGGCAGGGGACACCGGGGAGCTGTTTTTT
CASSSQAAGDTGELFF
>NA|TRBJ1-1|TRBV27|NA
TGTGCCAGCAGTTGGGGTCAGGGGAATGTAGCTTTCTTT
CASSWGQGNVAFF
>NA|TRBJ1-1|TRBV19|NA
TGTGCCAGTAGTATTGGGGCAGCTACTGAAGCTTTCTTT
CASSIGAATEAFF
>once|TRBJ2-7|TRBV7-9|NA
TGTGCCAGCAGCTTAGACGCGCAGGCATACGAGCAGTACTTC
CASSLDAQAYEQYF
>NA|TRBJ1-3|TRBV6-5|NA
TGTGCCAGCAGCCAATCTATCAACGGAAACACCATATATTTT
CASSQSINGNTIYF
>NA|TRBJ2-5|TRBV4-2|NA
TGTGCCAGCAGCCCAGAGGGGACTTCACGGACCCAGTACTTC
CASSPEGTSRTQYF
>few|TRBJ2-1|TRBV3-1/TRBV3-2|TRBD2
TGTGCCGCCAGCAGAGGGAGCGGGGGGTCCTACAATGAGCAGTTCTTC
CAASRGSGGSYNEQFF
>NA|TRBJ2-5|TRBV27|NA
TGTGCCAGCAGTCTACTACCCCCAGAGACCCAGTACTTC
CASSLLPPETQYF
>NA|TRBJ1-2|TRBV10-1|TRBD1
TGCGCCAGCAGTGAGTCGAAAGGGACAGTGAATGGCTACACCTTC
CASSESKGTVNGYTF
>NA|TRBJ2-5|TRBV28|TRBD1
TGTGCCAGCAGTTTTGGGACAGAACGGGAGACCCAGTACTTC
CASSFGTERETQYF
>NA|TRBJ1-5|TRBV6-2/TRBV6-3|TRBD1
TGTGCCAGCAGTTACTCGAATTCGGGACAGAGCAATCAGCCCCAGCATTTT
CASSYSNSGQSNQPQHF
>NA|TRBJ2-7|TRBV27|TRBD2
TGTGCCACTCGACTAGCGGACTCCTACGAGCAGTACTTC
CATRLADSYEQYF
>NA|TRBJ2-3|TRBV12-3/TRBV12-4|TRBD2
TGTGCCAGCAGTTTAGGGGAGGGAGATACGCAGTATTTT
CASSLGEGDTQYF
>once|TRBJ1-5|TRBV18|NA
TGTGCCAGCTCACCTCGGAGCAATCAGCCCCAGCATTTT
CASSPRSNQPQHF
>NA|TRBJ1-2|TRBV28|NA
TGTGCCACGGCTTTACCGGGAGGGCTGATTGATGGCTACACCTTC
CATALPGGLIDGYTF
>NA|TRBJ2-7|TRBV7-2|NA
TGTGCCAGCAGCTTAGTTGCCTCTAGCGTCGAGCAGTACTTC
CASSLVASSVEQYF
>NA|TRBJ1-2|TRBV2|NA
TGTGCCAGCGGGAAGGGCCTAGGACAGACCGATGGCTACACCTTC
CASGKGLGQTDGYTF
>NA|TRBJ1-5|TRBV2|TRBD1
TGTGCCAGCAGTGAAGACCCCCCGGGACAGGGATTATGGTCCCAGCATTTT
CASSEDPPGQGLWSQHF
>NA|TRBJ2-3|TRBV10-3|TRBD1
TGTGCCTCATTCAGGGGGGCGGGACAGGGTAGCACAGATACGCAGTATTTT
CASFRGAGQGSTDTQYF
>few|TRBJ1-1|TRBV5-1|NA
TGCGCCAGCAGCTTGAGAGGGAACACTGAAGCTTTCTTT
CASSLRGNTEAFF
>NA|TRBJ1-1|TRBV11-3|TRBD1
TGTGCCAGCAGCCCCCGGACAGGTACTGAAGCTTTCTTT
CASSPRTGTEAFF
>many|TRBJ2-3|TRBV6-4|TRBD2
TGTGCCAGCAGTGACGGCGGGGGGGCCACAGATACGCAGTATTTT
CASSDGGGATDTQYF
>NA|TRBJ2-7|TRBV20-1|TRBD2
TGCAGTGCTAGTCTAGCGGAAGGGTTCGAGCAGTACTTC
CSASLAEGFEQYF
>NA|TRBJ2-3|TRBV6-2/TRBV6-3|TRBD2
TGTGCCAGCAGTTACCAAGGACTAGCGGGGTTGAGAACAGATACGCAGTATTTT
CASSYQGLAGLRTDTQYF
>NA|TRBJ2-3|TRBV3-1/TRBV3-2|NA
TGTGCCAGCAGCCAAGCCAGTCGCACAGATACGCAGTATTTT
CASSQASRTDTQYF
>NA|TRBJ2-2|TRBV7-2|TRBD2
TGTGCCAGCAGCTTAGCGGGGGGGTCCGGGGAGCTGTTTTTT
CASSLAGGSGELFF
>NA|TRBJ2-5|TRBV11-1|TRBD1
TGTGCCAGCAGCCCCGAGGGGGACAGGGGCCAAGAGACCCAGTACTTC
CASSPEGDRGQETQYF
>NA|TRBJ2-2|TRBV4-3|NA
TGCGCCAGCAGCCAAGTAGCTAACACCGGGGAGCTGTTTTTT
CASSQVANTGELFF
>NA|TRBJ1-2|TRBV5-1|TRBD1
TGCGCCAGCAGCTCGACAGGGGGCTATGGCTACACCTTC
CASSSTGGYGYTF
>NA|TRBJ2-2|TRBV6-5|TRBD2
TGTGCCAGCAGTTACTCGCCGACTAGCGGCACCGGGGAGCTGTTTTTT
CASSYSPTSGTGELFF
>NA|TRBJ1-1|TRBV5-1|TRBD1
TGCGCCAGCAGTCCTAACACAGGGGCGACCACTGAAGCTTTCTTT
CASSPNTGATTEAFF
>NA|TRBJ2-2|TRBV7-6|NA
TGTGCCAGCAGCTCCGAAGGATACAGATTGAACACCGGGGAGCTGTTTTTT
CASSSEGYRLNTGELFF
>few|TRBJ1-1|TRBV6-5|TRBD1
TGTGCCAGCAGACGAACAGGGGTAACTGAAGCTTTCTTT
CASRRTGVTEAFF
>NA|TRBJ1-3|TRBV19|TRBD1
TGTGCCAGTAGTCCCGGGACAGGCGACTCTGGAAACACCATATATTTT
CASSPGTGDSGNTIYF
>NA|TRBJ2-2|TRBV3-1/TRBV3-2|TRBD1
TGTGCCAGCAGCCAAGGGGACAGGGGGCCCGGGGAGCTGTTTTTT
CASSQGDRGPGELFF
>NA|TRBJ2-2|TRBV7-7|TRBD2
TGTGCTAGCAGCCCTAAGTCCGGGACTACCAACACCGGGGAGCTGTTTTTT
CASSPKSGTTNTGELFF
>few|TRBJ1-1|TRBV11-2|NA
TGTGCCAGCAGCAGAAATAGAGGATTCGGCACTGAAGCTTTCTTT
CASSRNRGFGTEAFF
>NA|TRBJ2-7|TRBV27|TRBD2
TGTGCCAGCGGTGGACTAGCGGGCATCTACGAGCAGTACTTC
CASGGLAGIYEQYF
>NA|TRBJ2-2|TRBV27|NA
TGTGCCAGCAGTTTTTGGGGGCGCACCGGGGAGCTGTTTTTT
CASSFWGRTGELFF
>few|TRBJ2-3|TRBV10-3|NA
TGTGCCATCAGTGCGGCTAGTTCAAGCACAGATACGCAGTATTTT
CAISAASSSTDTQYF
>NA|TRBJ2-1|TRBV4-2|TRBD2
TGTGCCAGCAGCCAAGATATGGAAGATGGGACTAGCGGGAGATTGGGAGTTAATGAGCAGTTCTTC
CASSQDMEDGTSGRLGVNEQFF
>NA|TRBJ2-7|TRBV7-9|TRBD1
TGTGCCAGCAGCTTAGCTGGGGACAGGGGGCGCAAAGAGCAGTACTTC
CASSLAGDRGRKEQYF
>NA|TRBJ2-2|TRBV7-9|NA
TGTGCCAGCAGCTCCCACCCTACCTTAACCGGGGAGCTGTTTTTT
CASSSHPTLTGELFF
>NA|TRBJ1-2|TRBV9|NA
TGTGCCAGCAGCTCGACCGACACCGTTCCCTATGGCTACACCTTC
CASSSTDTVPYGYTF
>NA|TRBJ2-7|TRBV28|TRBD2
TGTGCCAGCACCGGAGGACTAGCGGCCTCCTACGAGCAGTACTTC
CASTGGLAASYEQYF
>NA|TRBJ1-2|TRBV12-3/TRBV12-4|NA
TGTGCCGTTATGGGCAGAAACTATGGCTACACCTTC
CAVMGRNYGYTF
>NA|TRBJ1-2|TRBV3-1/TRBV3-2|NA
TGTGCCAGCAGCCAAGATAAGGGGGGGTACACCTTC
CASSQDKGGYTF
>NA|TRBJ1-1|TRBV6-1|NA
TGTGCCAGCAGTGAAAGTCGGGCTTTCTTT
CASSESRAFF
>NA|TRBJ2-7|TRBV7-2|NA
TGTGCCAGCAGCTTAGGGACAGAGAAGCCCTACGAGCAGTACTTC
CASSLGTEKPYEQYF
>NA|TRBJ2-7|TRBV6-5|TRBD1
TGTGCCAGCAGTTACGCGCCGGGACAGGGCTACGAGCAGTACTTC
CASSYAPGQGYEQYF